Each of the 19 T cell receptor beta chains below was sequenced from the same sample in a study of blood T cell repertoires in COVID-19. This table comes from immunoSEQ multiplex PCR, and its TCRdb copy is limited to in-frame clones, with some not included. The sample shows roughly 190,000 clones, more than 65% of them seen only once. The sample was peripheral blood. The receptors shown here come from a human donor with acute or convalescent COVID-19. The donor label of this sample is uncertain.

This chain links TRBV28 with TRBJ2-2; 10 bases agree with TRBD2. V shed 7 bases, J shed 11 bases, and the junction held 7 bases outside the gene matches. CDR1 is MDHEN and CDR2 is SYDVKM in the germline V gene. The CDR3 length is 13 residues. This CDR3 is CASMLAGVVELFF. CDR3 DNA sequence: TGTGCCAGCATGCTAGCGGGAGTAGTTGAGCTGTTTTTT.

The chain combines TRBV23-1 with TRBJ1-5, with 7 nucleotides matching TRBD1. TRBV23-1 carries the ORF label, with uncertain function. The CDR3 contains 15 residues. V shed 7 bases, J shed 6 bases, and the junction held 12 bases outside the gene matches. The CDR3 sequence: CASILSRQGPQPQHF. The CDR3 DNA is TGCGCCAGCATCCTCTCTCGACAGGGCCCTCAGCCCCAGCATTTT.

This rearrangement joins TRBV2 to TRBJ1-5, with unresolved D. Trimming removed 3 bases from V and 0 bases from J, with 9 bases in between. The CDR3 loop spans 15 amino acids. CDR1 SNHLY and CDR2 FYNNEI come from the germline V gene. The CDR3 protein is CASSELRNSNQPQHF. CDR3 nucleotides: TGTGCCAGCAGTGAGCTGCGGAATAGCAATCAGCCCCAGCATTTT.

Only one count was recorded for this clone. The J gene is TRBJ2-3, the V gene TRBV25-1; no firm D call. The CDR3 extends over 13 amino acids. Germline V gene sequence: CDR1 MGHDK, CDR2 SYGVNS. Deletions cut 2 bases from V and 6 bases from J, with 9 bases between. The CDR3 reads CASSEPLSDTQYF. The CDR3 region has the DNA TGTGCCAGCAGTGAACCCCTAAGCGATACGCAGTATTTT.

V gene TRBV4-2 combines with J gene TRBJ2-1; possibly TRBD2 for D (6 bases). The V end was cut by 1 base, the J end by 2 bases, with 12 bases between. Germline assignment: CDR1 LGHNA and CDR2 YNFKEQ. This CDR3 is 16 amino acids long. CDR3 amino acids: CASSQASGVAYNEQFF. CDR3 sequence (DNA): TGTGCCAGCAGCCAAGCATCGGGAGTCGCCTACAATGAGCAGTTCTTC.

This chain links TRBV21-1 with TRBJ2-7; TRBD2 is the table's D call and was not checked against the DNA. TRBV21-1 is a recognized pseudogene. The CDR3 sequence is 14 residues long. CDR3 in DNA: TGTGCCAGCGGGGTTTGGAGGAAGTCCTACGAGCAGTACTTC. This gives the protein CASGVWRKSYEQYF.

V gene TRBV29-1 combines with J gene TRBJ2-4; 8 bases fit TRBD1. The V gene end was trimmed by 7 bases and the J gene end by 1 base; junction bases not matched to a gene: 3. Germline values: CDR1 SQVTM, CDR2 ANQGSEA. The CDR3 is 13 amino acids. CDR3 loop: CSGQGAAKNIQYF. The CDR3 DNA is TGCAGCGGGCAGGGGGCGGCCAAAAACATTCAGTACTTC.

The chain employs TRBV9 and TRBJ2-3; TRBD1 matches at 8 bases. The V gene end was trimmed by 7 bases and the J gene end by 2 bases; junction bases not matched to a gene: 3. This CDR3 is 13 amino acids long. Germline V gives CDR1 SGDLS, CDR2 YYNGEE. The CDR3 spells CASSRGLTDTQYF. Written as DNA, the CDR3 is TGTGCCAGCTCCAGGGGGCTCACAGATACGCAGTATTTT.

Within the sample, this clone is medium-sized (0.01 to 0.1%). J is TRBJ2-7 and V is TRBV29-1, with D possibly being TRBD2 (5 bases). Trimming removed 0 bases from V and 0 bases from J, with 15 bases in between. CDR3 length: 16 amino acids. Germline CDR1 reads SQVTM; CDR2 reads ANQGSEA. The CDR3 nucleotides are TGCAGCGTTGAAGATCGCGGCACCCGGGACTCCTACGAGCAGTACTTC. It translates to CSVEDRGTRDSYEQYF.

This rearrangement joins TRBV3-1 (or the pseudogene TRBV3-2) to TRBJ1-2; possible D gene TRBD1, 6 bases. This CDR3 contains 13 residues. Germline V CDR1 and CDR2: LGHDT, YNNKEL (reference sequence). Trimming removed 6 bases from V and 7 bases from J, with 15 bases in between. The CDR3 here is CASRPSGGGGYTF. DNA of the CDR3: TGTGCCAGCAGGCCCTCGGGGGGCGGTGGCTACACCTTC.

The chain has TRBV18 and TRBJ2-7, with a tentative D call TRBD2 (5 bases). Between the trimmed V and J ends, which lost 3 bases and 0 bases, there was a span of 15 bases. The CDR3 runs to 16 residues. CDR1 is KGHSH, CDR2 LQKENI, per germline. In DNA, the CDR3 is TGTGCCAGCTCACCGAGTTTCGGACTGATCTCCTACGAGCAGTACTTC. It specifies CASSPSFGLISYEQYF.

The rearrangement uses TRBV30 and TRBJ2-7; 10 positions agree with TRBD1. With V trimmed by 0 bases and J by 5 bases, 1 base remained unmatched. This CDR3 has 13 amino acids. Germline CDR1 is GTSNPN and CDR2 is SVGIG (reference sequence). In DNA, the CDR3 is TGTGCCTGGAGTGTGGACAGGGGGGACGAGCAGTACTTC. This codes for CAWSVDRGDEQYF.

CDR3 bases: TGTGCCAGCAGTCGAACAGGGTATAATGAAAAACTGTTTTTT. Its translation: CASSRTGYNEKLFF. The rearrangement joins TRBV6-2 or TRBV6-3 to TRBJ1-4; tentatively, D is TRBD1 (6 bases). CDR1 MNHEY and CDR2 SVGEGT come from the germline V gene. The CDR3 spans 14 residues. The V gene lost 5 bases and the J gene lost 4 bases, with 11 bases spanning the gap.

The V call is TRBV28, the J call TRBJ2-5; 13 nucleotides agree with TRBD2. The trim removed 6 bases at V and 5 bases at J, leaving 9 bases unmatched. The CDR3 runs to 16 residues. Germline CDR1 is MDHEN and CDR2 is SYDVKM. DNA of the CDR3: TGTGCCAGCAGCCCCCGACTAGCGGGAGGAGTGGAGACCCAGTACTTC. It codes for CASSPRLAGGVETQYF. Filled out from reference TRBV28 and TRBJ2-5, the complete variable domain reads DVKVTQSSRYLVKRTGEKVFLECVQDMDHENMFWYRQDPGLGLRLIYFSYDVKMKEKGDIPEGYSVSREKKERFSLILESASTNQTSMYLCASSPRLAGGVETQYFGPGTRLLVL.

CDR3 loop: CASSQDRLAGTDTQYF. CDR3 DNA sequence: TGTGCCAGCAGCCAAGATAGGCTAGCGGGGACAGATACGCAGTATTTT. V gene TRBV4-2 combines with J gene TRBJ2-3, with TRBD2 matching over 9 bases. With 0 bases clipped from V and 3 bases from J, the junction kept 4 bases outside the gene matches. Germline V lookup: CDR1 LGHNA, CDR2 YNFKEQ. The CDR3 spans 16 residues.

As for this clone: Other nucleotide sequences in the sample specify the same CDR3. J is TRBJ2-1 and V is TRBV2, with 10 bases fitting TRBD2. V lost 4 bases and J lost 3; bases outside the gene matches: 3. There are 15 residues in the CDR3. Per germline, CDR1 SNHLY and CDR2 FYNNEI. For the CDR3, the DNA is TGTGCCAGCAGTGCGCTAGCGGGGGTCTACAATGAGCAGTTCTTC. Translation gives CASSALAGVYNEQFF.

The chain is built from TRBV5-4 and TRBJ2-1; TRBD2 matches at 14 bases. J gave up 7 bases and V 0 bases, and 6 bases lay outside the gene matches. The CDR3 runs 17 residues. Per germline, CDR1 SGHNT and CDR2 YYREEE (reference sequence). The CDR3 reads CASSLEGLAGGWNEQFF. DNA for the CDR3: TGTGCCAGCAGCTTGGAAGGACTAGCGGGGGGTTGGAATGAGCAGTTCTTC.

The chain uses TRBV2 and TRBJ1-1, with D possibly matching TRBD1 (6 bases). V lost 1 base and J lost 9, with 15 bases in between. The CDR3 has 14 amino acids. CDR1 is SNHLY and CDR2 is FYNNEI in the germline V gene. The CDR3 region has the DNA TGTGCCAGCAGTGAAGACAGGACAGCCTCCCAAGCTTTCTTT. Translating gives CASSEDRTASQAFF. The full variable domain, rest sourced from reference TRBV2 and TRBJ1-1, is EPEVTQTPSHQVTQMGQEVILRCVPISNHLYFYWYRQILGQKVEFLVSFYNNEISEKSEIFDDQFSVERPDGSNFTLKIRSTKLEDSAMYFCASSEDRTASQAFFGQGTRLTVV.

V gene TRBV27 combines with J gene TRBJ2-3, with 9 bases aligning to TRBD1. The CDR3 spans 15 residues. J lost 4 bases, V lost 6 bases, and 8 bases had no gene match. The V gene's germline CDR1 is MNHEY and CDR2 SMNVEV (reference sequence). The CDR3 sequence is CASRSLTGGADTQYF. Here the CDR3 DNA reads TGTGCCAGCAGGTCACTTACAGGGGGCGCAGATACGCAGTATTTT.